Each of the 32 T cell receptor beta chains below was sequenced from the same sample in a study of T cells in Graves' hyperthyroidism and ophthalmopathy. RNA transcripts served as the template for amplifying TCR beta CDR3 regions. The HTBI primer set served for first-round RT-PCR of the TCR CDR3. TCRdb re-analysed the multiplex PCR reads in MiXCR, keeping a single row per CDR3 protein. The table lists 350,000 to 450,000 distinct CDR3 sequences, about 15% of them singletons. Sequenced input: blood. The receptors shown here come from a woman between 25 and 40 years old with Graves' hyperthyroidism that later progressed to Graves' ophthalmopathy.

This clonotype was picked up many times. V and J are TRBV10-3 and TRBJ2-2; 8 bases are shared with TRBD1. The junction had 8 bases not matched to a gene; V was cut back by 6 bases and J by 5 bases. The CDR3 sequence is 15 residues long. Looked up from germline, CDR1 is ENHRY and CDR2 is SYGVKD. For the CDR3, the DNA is TGTGCCATCAGGGATCAGGGGGCAGAAACCGGGGAGCTGTTTTTT. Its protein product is CAIRDQGAETGELFF.

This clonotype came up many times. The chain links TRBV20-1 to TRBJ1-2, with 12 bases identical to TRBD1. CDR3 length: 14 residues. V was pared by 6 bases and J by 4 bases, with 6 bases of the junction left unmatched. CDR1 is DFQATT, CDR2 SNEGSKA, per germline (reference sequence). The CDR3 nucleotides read TGCAGTGCGGGGACAGGGGGCAGTTCCTATGGCTACACCTTC. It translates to CSAGTGGSSYGYTF.

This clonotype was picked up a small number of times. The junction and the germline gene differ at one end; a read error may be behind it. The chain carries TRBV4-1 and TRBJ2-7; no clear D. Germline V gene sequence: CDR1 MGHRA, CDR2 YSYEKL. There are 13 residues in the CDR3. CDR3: CASSQGLSYEQYF. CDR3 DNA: TGCGCCAGCAGCCAAGGTCTCTCCTACGAACAGTACTTC.

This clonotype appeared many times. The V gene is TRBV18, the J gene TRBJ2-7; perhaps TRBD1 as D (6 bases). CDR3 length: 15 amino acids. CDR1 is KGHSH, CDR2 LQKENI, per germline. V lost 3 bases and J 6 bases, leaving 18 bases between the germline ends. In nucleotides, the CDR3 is TGTGCCAGCTCACCTTCGAAATTACAGGGTCGCGAGCAGTACTTC. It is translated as CASSPSKLQGREQYF.

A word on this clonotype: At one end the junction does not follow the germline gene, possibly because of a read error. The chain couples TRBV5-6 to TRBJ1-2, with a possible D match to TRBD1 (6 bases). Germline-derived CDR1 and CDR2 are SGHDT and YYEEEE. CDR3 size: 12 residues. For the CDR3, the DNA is TGTGCCAGCGGCGCCGGGGGCTATGGCCACACCTTC. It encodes CASGAGGYGHTF.

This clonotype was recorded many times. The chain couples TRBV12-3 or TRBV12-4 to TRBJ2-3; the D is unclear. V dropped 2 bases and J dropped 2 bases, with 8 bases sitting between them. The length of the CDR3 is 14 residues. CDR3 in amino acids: CASSLSLNTDTQYF. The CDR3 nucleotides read TGTGCCAGCAGTTTATCGCTTAACACAGATACGCAGTATTTT.

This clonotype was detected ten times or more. CDR3 region: CSATRGFGELFF. The CDR3 bases are TGCAGTGCAACCAGGGGGTTCGGGGAGCTGTTTTTT. The chain has TRBV20-1 and TRBJ2-2, with 7 bases matching TRBD1. The germline V gene has CDR1 DFQATT and CDR2 SNEGSKA (reference sequence). V shed 6 bases and J 7 bases; nucleotides not matched to a gene: 5. The CDR3 covers 12 residues.

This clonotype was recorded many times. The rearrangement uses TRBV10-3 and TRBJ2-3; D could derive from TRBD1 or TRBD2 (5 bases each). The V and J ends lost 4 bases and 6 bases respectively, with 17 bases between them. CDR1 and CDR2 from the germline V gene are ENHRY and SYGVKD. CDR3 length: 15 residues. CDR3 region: CAISAGRVNPDTQYF. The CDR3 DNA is TGTGCCATCAGTGCGGGACGGGTTAATCCCGATACGCAGTATTTT.

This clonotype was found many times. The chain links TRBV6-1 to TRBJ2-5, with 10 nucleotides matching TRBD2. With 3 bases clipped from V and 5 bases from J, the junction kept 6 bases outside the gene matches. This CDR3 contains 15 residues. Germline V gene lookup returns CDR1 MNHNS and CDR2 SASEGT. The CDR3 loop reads CASSDPAGGGETQYF. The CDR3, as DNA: TGTGCCAGCAGTGACCCAGCGGGAGGGGGGGAGACCCAGTACTTC.

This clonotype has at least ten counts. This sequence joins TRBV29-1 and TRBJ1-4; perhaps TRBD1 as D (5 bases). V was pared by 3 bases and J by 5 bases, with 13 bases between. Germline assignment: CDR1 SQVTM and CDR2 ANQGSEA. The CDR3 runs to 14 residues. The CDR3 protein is CSVDPGTGNEKLFF. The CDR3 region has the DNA TGCAGCGTTGATCCCGGGACGGGGAATGAAAAACTGTTTTTT.

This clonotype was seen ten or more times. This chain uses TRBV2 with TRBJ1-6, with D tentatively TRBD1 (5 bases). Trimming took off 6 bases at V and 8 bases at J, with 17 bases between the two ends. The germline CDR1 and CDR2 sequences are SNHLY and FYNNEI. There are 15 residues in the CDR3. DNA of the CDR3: TGTGCCAGCAGGGAGGGGCAGGACTGGGATTCACCCCTCCACTTT. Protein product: CASREGQDWDSPLHF.

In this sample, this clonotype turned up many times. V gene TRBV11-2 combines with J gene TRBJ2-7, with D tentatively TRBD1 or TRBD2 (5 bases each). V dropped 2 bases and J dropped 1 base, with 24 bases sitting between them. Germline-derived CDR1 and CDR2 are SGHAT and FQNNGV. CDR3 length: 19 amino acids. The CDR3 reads CASSLRSSRGVRSSYEQYF. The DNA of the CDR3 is TGTGCCAGCAGCTTAAGGTCTTCCAGAGGGGTCCGATCATCCTACGAGCAGTACTTC.

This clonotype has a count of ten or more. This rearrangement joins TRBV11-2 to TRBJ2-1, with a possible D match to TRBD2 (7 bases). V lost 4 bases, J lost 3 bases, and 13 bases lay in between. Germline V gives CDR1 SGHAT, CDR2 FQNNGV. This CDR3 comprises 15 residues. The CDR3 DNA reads TGTGCCAGCAGCTCCGAGGGGGGGGACTACAATGAGCAGTTCTTC. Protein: CASSSEGGDYNEQFF.

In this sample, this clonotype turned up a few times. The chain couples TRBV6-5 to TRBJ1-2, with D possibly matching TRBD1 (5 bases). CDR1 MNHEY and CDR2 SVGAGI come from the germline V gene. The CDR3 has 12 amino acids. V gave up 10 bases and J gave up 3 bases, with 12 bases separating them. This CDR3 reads CAIRAGDYGYTF. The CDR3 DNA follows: TGTGCCATCAGGGCGGGGGACTATGGCTACACCTTC.

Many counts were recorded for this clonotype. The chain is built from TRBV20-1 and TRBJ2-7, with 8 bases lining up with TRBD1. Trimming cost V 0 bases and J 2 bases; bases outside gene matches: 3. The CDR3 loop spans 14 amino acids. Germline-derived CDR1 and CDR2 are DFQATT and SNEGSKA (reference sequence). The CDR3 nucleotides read TGCAGTGCTAGAGAGATGGACAGGGCCTACGAGCAGTACTTC. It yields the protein CSAREMDRAYEQYF.

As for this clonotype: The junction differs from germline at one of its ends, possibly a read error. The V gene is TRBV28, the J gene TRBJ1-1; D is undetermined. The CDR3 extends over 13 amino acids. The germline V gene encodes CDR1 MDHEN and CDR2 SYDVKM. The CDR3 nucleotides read TGTGCCAGCAGTTTATATGATCGGACTGGAGCTTTCTTT. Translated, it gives CASSLYDRTGAFF.

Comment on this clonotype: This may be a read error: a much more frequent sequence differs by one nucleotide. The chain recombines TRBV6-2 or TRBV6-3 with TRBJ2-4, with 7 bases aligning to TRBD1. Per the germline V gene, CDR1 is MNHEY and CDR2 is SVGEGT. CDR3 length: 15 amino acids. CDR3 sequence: CASSYSTAGGNIQHF. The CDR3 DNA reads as TGTGCCAGCAGTTACTCGACGGCAGGGGGTAACATTCAGCACTTC.

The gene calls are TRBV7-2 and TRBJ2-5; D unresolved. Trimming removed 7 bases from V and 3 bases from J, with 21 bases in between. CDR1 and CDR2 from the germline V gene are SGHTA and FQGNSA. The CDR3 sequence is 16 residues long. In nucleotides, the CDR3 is TGTGCCAGCATCCGACCCCTTAAGAGAGGAGAAGAGACCCAGTACTTC. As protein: CASIRPLKRGEETQYF.

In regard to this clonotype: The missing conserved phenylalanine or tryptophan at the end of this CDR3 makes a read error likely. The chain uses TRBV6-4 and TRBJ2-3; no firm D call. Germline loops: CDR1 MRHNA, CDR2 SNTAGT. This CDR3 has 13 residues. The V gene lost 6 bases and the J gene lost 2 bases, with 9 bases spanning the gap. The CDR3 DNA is TGTGCCAGCAGCCTTTCGGACACAGATACGCAGTATTCT. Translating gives CASSLSDTDTQYS.

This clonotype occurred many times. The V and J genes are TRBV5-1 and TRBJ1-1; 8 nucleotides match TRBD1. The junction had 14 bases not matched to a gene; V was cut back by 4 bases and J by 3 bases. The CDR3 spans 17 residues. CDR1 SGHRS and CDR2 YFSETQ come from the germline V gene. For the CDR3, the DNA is TGCGCCAGCAGCCTAGGGACAGGCAACTATAAAGACACTGAAGCTTTCTTT. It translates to CASSLGTGNYKDTEAFF.

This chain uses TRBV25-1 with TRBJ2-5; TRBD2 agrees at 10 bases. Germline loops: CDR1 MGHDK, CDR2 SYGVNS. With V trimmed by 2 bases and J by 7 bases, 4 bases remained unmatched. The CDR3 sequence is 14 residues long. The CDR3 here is CASSEVAGGGTQYF. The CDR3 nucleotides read TGTGCCAGCAGTGAAGTAGCGGGGGGAGGGACCCAGTACTTC.

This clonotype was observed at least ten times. The CDR3 DNA is TGTGCCAGCAGTAAGACAGGGTCCCAAGAGACCCAGTACTTC. It encodes CASSKTGSQETQYF. The rearrangement links TRBV27 to TRBJ2-5; 7 bases are shared with TRBD1. Per the germline V gene, CDR1 is MNHEY and CDR2 is SMNVEV (reference sequence). The CDR3 spans 14 residues. V was clipped by 5 bases and J by 1 base; unmatched bases: 4.

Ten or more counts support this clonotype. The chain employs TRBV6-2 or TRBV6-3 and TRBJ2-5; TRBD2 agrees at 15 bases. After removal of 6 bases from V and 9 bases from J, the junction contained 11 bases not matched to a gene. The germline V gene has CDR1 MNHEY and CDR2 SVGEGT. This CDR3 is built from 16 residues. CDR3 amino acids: CASSPIIGLAGGAQYF. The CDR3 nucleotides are TGTGCCAGCAGCCCGATAATTGGACTAGCGGGAGGGGCCCAGTACTTC.

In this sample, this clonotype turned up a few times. The CDR3 reads CSAVGPSGRAVDTQYF. In DNA, the CDR3 is TGCAGTGCCGTCGGGCCTAGCGGGAGGGCCGTTGATACGCAGTATTTT. The gene calls are TRBV20-1 and TRBJ2-3; TRBD2 aligns across 12 bases. This CDR3 contains 16 residues. CDR1 is DFQATT, CDR2 SNEGSKA, per germline (reference sequence). The V gene end was trimmed by 6 bases and the J gene end by 6 bases; junction bases not matched to a gene: 13.

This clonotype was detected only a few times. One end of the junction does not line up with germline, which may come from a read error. The DNA for the CDR3 is TGTGCCGTCAGTGAGTCGACGTTAGCGGGGGCCGTGCAGTACTTC. Translated, it gives CAVSESTLAGAVQYF. V and J are TRBV10-3 and TRBJ2-7, with 9 bases matching TRBD2. Germline V gene lookup returns CDR1 ENHRY and CDR2 SYGVKD. The CDR3 spans 15 residues.

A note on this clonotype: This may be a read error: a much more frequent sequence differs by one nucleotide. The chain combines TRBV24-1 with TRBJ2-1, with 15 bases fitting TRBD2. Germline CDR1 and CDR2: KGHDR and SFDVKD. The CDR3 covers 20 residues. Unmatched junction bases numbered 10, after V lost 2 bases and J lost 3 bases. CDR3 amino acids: CATSDSRTSGRGSFYNEQFF. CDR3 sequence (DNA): TGTGCCACCAGTGATTCCCGGACTAGCGGGAGGGGAAGCTTCTACAATGAGCAGTTCTTC.

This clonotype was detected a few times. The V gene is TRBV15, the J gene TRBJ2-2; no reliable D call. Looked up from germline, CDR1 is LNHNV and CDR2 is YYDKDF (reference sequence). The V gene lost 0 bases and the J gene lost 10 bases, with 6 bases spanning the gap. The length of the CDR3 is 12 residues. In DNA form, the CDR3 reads TGTGCCACCAGCAGAGATTTTTCGGAGCTGTTTTTT. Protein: CATSRDFSELFF.

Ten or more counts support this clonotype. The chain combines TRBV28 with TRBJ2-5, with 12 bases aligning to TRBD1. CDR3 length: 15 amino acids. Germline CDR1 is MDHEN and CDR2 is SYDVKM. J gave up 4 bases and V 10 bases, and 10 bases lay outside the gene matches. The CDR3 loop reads CATAIRDRGRETQYF. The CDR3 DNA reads TGTGCCACCGCGATCCGGGACAGGGGGCGAGAGACCCAGTACTTC.

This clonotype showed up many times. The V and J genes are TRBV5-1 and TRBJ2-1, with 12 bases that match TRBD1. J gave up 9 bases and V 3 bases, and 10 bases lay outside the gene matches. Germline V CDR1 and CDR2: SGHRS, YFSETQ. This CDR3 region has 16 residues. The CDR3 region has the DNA TGCGCCAGCAGCTCCTACCCGGGACAGGGGGCGGTTGAGCAGTTCTTC. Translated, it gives CASSSYPGQGAVEQFF.

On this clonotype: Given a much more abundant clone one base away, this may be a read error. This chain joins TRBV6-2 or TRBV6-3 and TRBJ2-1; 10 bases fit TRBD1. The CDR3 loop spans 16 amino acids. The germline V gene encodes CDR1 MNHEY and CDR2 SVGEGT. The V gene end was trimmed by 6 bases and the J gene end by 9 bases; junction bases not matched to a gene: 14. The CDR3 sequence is CASSRNRDRGGTEQFF. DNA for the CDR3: TGTGCCAGCAGCCGAAACCGGGACAGGGGTGGCACTGAGCAGTTCTTC.

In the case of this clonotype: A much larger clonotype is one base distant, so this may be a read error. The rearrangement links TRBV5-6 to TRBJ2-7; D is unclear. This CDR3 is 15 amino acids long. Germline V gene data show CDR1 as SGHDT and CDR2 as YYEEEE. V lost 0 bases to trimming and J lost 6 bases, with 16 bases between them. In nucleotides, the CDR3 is TGTGCCAGCAGCTTGGTTGGGGATACAACCTGCGAGCAGTACTTC. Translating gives CASSLVGDTTCEQYF.

CDR3 loop: CASSLSTSSQETQYF. CDR3 nucleotides: TGTGCCAGCAGCTTATCAACGTCCTCCCAAGAGACCCAGTACTTC. The chain uses TRBV11-2 and TRBJ2-5; D is unclear. CDR3 size: 15 residues. Looked up from germline, CDR1 is SGHAT and CDR2 is FQNNGV. The V gene lost 2 bases and the J gene lost 1 base, with 11 bases spanning the gap.